This T cell receptor (beta chain) was captured by sequencing in a study of CD8 T cells in Susac syndrome. CDR1 and CDR2 (germline): SEHNR, FQNEAQ (reference sequence). This CDR3 has 17 amino acids. Trimming took off 1 base at V and 0 bases at J, with 13 bases between the two ends. TEMRA cells were enriched by FACS, and CD4+ and CD8+ T cells were negatively isolated. Reverse transcription of about 0.45 to 1 ug RNA was carried out with random hexamers. Coverage of TCR beta CDR3 amplification by immunoSEQ multiplex PCR extended to 54 Vbeta and 13 Jbeta. A single record per CDR3 protein comes from TCRdb applying MiXCR to the immunoSEQ multiplex PCR reads. The sample has roughly 110,000 distinct CDR3 sequences; nearly 95% are singletons.

The sample consisted of CD4+ T cells from PBMCs. The sequence derives from a human donor in good health. This chain uses TRBV7-9 with TRBJ2-1, with D perhaps being TRBD1 or TRBD2 (5 bases each). The CDR3 nucleotides read TGTGCCAGCAGCTTAGTTTTGGGGGTAAGCTCCTACAATGAGCAGTTCTTC. It is translated as CASSLVLGVSSYNEQFF. Drawing the rest from reference TRBV7-9 and TRBJ2-1, the complete variable domain is DTGVSQNPRHKITKRGQNVTFRCDPISEHNRLYWYRQTLGQGPEFLTYFQNEAQLEKSRLLSDRFSAERPKGSFSTLEIQRTEQGDSAMYLCASSLVLGVSSYNEQFFGPGTRLTVL.